This TCR beta chain originates from a study of identical twins. Overall study findings and caveats: Some out-of-frame alpha sequences were shared by twins, and these showed excess low generation probability.

In its sample, this clonotype was seen a few times. Its antigen remains unidentified. TCRdb used MiXCR to reprocess the 5' RACE reads, holding one entry per CDR3 protein. This table has approximately 470,000 distinct CDR3 sequences, 14% appearing once. The CDR3 covers 13 residues. The germline CDR1 and CDR2 sequences are LGHNA and YSLEER. The V end was cut by 0 bases, the J end by 7 bases, with 7 bases between. Another study also made use of these data, one on yellow fever vaccine responses in identical twins.

The sequence derives from a woman in her late teens or twenties in good health. The chain couples TRBV4-3 to TRBJ2-1; D is unresolved. Sequenced: CD4+ T cells sorted from blood. In nucleotides, the CDR3 is TGCGCCAGCAGCCAAGATCGTCCGAATGAGCAGTTCTTC. Its protein is CASSQDRPNEQFF.